This T cell receptor (beta chain) appears in the sequencing data of a study of blood T cell repertoires in COVID-19 (dated by TCRdb to the early 2020s). At the level of the whole study: Collaborator samples came from the United States, Italy and Spain and covered acute and convalescent phases of COVID-19. The prospective study material was composed of cDNA or gDNA derived from T cells, B-cell-depleted T cells, or PBMCs. Subjects who had been exposed to COVID-19, were actively infected with it, or had recovered from it provided the deeply sampled blood TCRbeta repertoires that made up the dataset. A freely available public database, intended as a resource for researchers studying the immune response to SARS-CoV-2, is where the repertoires were released. Samples came from the ongoing ImmuneRACE study (first 160 participants) plus 1,254 subjects from 6 global collaborators. A de-identified subject ID, COVID-19 status, age in years and sex were almost always included in the sample metadata. Where available, HLA class I and class II types were obtained from metadata supplied by the sample provider rather than from assay-based typing.

TCRbeta CDR3 regions were amplified from genomic DNA using the immunoSEQ Assay, a bias-controlled multiplex PCR. The paper's processing steps were these. The number of nucleated cells in each sample was estimated by amplification of reference gene primers within the assay. To quantify the absolute abundance of each unique TCRbeta CDR3 rearrangement, sequence reads were collapsed and filtered. Productive Simpson clonality was computed per sample as the square root of Simpson's diversity index over productive rearrangements. The immuneACCESS repertoire file appears here via TCRdb, limited to in-frame rearrangements. These files lack a portion of the clones; in checked studies, under half of the deficit traces to unresolved V genes, and the cause of the others is not known. V and J calls and clone size are as listed in that table; D and trimming were resolved from the DNA. The sample table records 310,000 or so clones; 70% to 90% of these occur just once. The top ten hold more than 3% of the sample.

Measured from the cysteine to the phenylalanine, the CDR3 is 17 residues long. Of all the DNA, just the CDR3 is kept, 51 bases in frame from base 1. Clipping removes 8 bases from V and 0 bases from J, with 13 as the unmatched junction base count. The CDR1 and CDR2 encoded by the germline V gene are SGHTA and FQGNSA. Points the paper makes about the study in general: Clinical and demographic metadata were provided uncurated, with the amount varying by source and participant.

Remarks on this clone: The antigen it binds to is not known. No much larger clonotype is one base removed from it; base qualities were not supplied.

Whole blood was collected in K2EDTA tubes by collaborating institutions according to the institutions' own protocols. For TCRbeta analysis, collaborators shipped samples in one of three forms: frozen whole blood, isolated PBMCs, or DNA extracted from either of those sample types. The sample comprised peripheral blood. The clonotype originates from a woman aged 45-65 years with active or convalescent COVID-19. The rearranged chain carries TRBV7-2 and TRBJ2-1, with 7 middle bases fitting TRBD2. In nucleotides, the sequence is TGTGCCAGCGTCAACGGAAGGGCTAGCGGCTCCTACAATGAGCAGTTCTTC. Its protein product is CASVNGRASGSYNEQFF. Full variable domain (CDR3 extended with the reference TRBV7-2 and TRBJ2-1 proteins): GAGVSQSPSNKVTEKGKDVELRCDPISGHTALYWYRQSLGQGLEFLIYFQGNSAPDKSGLPSDRFSAERTGGSVSTLTIQRTQQEDSAVYLCASVNGRASGSYNEQFFGPGTRLTVL.